Each of the 6 T cell receptor beta chains below was sequenced from the same sample in a study of shared clonotypes between healthy human individuals. Measured with immunoSEQ multiplex PCR; TCRdb has only the in-frame clones, and not every one. Of 1,400,000 or so clones listed, around 98.5% are singletons. The specimen was naive CD4+ T cells sorted from blood. Subset of the sample: CD45RA+ positively selected. These receptor sequences come from a man aged 25 to 40 in good health.

This clone occurred once. The chain uses TRBV15 and TRBJ1-1, with D unclear. The V end lost 0 bases, the J end lost 3 bases, and 11 bases lay between the germline ends. The CDR3 contains 15 residues. Per the germline V gene, CDR1 is LNHNV and CDR2 is YYDKDF (reference sequence). CDR3 loop: CATSRDLRSHTEAFF. The DNA of the CDR3 is TGTGCCACCAGCAGAGATCTTCGCAGTCACACTGAAGCTTTCTTT.

The genes are TRBV11-3 and TRBJ2-2; 7 nucleotides line up with TRBD1. CDR3 size: 17 residues. The trim removed 4 bases at V and 2 bases at J, leaving 10 bases unmatched. Germline V gives CDR1 SGHNT, CDR2 YENEEA. The CDR3: CASSYTTGTVNTGELFF. In nucleotides, the CDR3 is TGTGCCAGCAGCTATACCACGGGGACAGTAAACACCGGGGAGCTGTTTTTT.

This clone came up once. The chain is built from TRBV18 and TRBJ2-2; 8 positions agree with TRBD2. J lost 4 bases, V lost 0 bases, and 4 bases had no gene match. There are 16 residues in the CDR3. Germline assignment: CDR1 KGHSH and CDR2 LQKENI. CDR3 residues: CASSPPDGRATGELFF. CDR3 in DNA: TGTGCCAGCTCACCACCGGACGGGAGGGCCACCGGGGAGCTGTTTTTT.

The chain joins TRBV10-3 to TRBJ2-1; 11 bases match TRBD2. Germline assignment: CDR1 ENHRY and CDR2 SYGVKD. V lost 3 bases to trimming and J lost 8 bases; unmatched junction nucleotides: 3. CDR3 length: 14 amino acids. CDR3 nucleotide sequence: TGTGCCATCAGTGATAGCGGGAGGGCCTATGAGCAGTTCTTC. This translates into CAISDSGRAYEQFF.

The V call is TRBV5-4, the J call TRBJ2-7, with 8 bases fitting TRBD2. The J segment lost 1 base and the V segment lost 2 bases, leaving 5 bases of the junction unmatched. The CDR3 sequence is 15 residues long. CDR1 and CDR2 (germline): SGHNT, YYREEE (reference sequence). The CDR3 nucleotides read TGTGCCAGCAGCTTTCCGGGACTAGTATCCTACGAGCAGTACTTC. Translated, it gives CASSFPGLVSYEQYF.

The chain is built from TRBV5-6 and TRBJ2-3, with 10 bases fitting TRBD2. CDR1 is SGHDT, CDR2 YYEEEE, per germline. Unmatched junction bases numbered 7, after V lost 3 bases and J lost 6 bases. The CDR3 loop spans 15 amino acids. CDR3 bases: TGTGCCAGCAGCTCCGGGACTAGCGTTCCCGATACGCAGTATTTT. Protein sequence: CASSSGTSVPDTQYF.